The 3 T cell receptor beta chains listed next were all sequenced from one sample in a study of blood T cells in healthy people across ages (dated by TCRdb to between 2015 and 2017). Library construction relied on 5' RACE. Sequencing was carried out with an Illumina HiSeq 2500. A second PCR of about 7 to 12 cycles was run with a J-beta primer mix and a sample-barcoded 5' primer. The public reads were reanalyzed by TCRdb: fastp trimming at Q25, MiXCR alignment, in-frame beta chains only. Rows with one shared CDR3 protein collapse into an entry with the most common genes and DNA. Across this sample there are roughly 1.5 million distinct CDR3 sequences, with approximately 39% seen only once. Clones ranked in the top ten supply about 3.8% of the sample. Sequenced material: blood. The receptors originated from a woman aged 18-29 years in good health.

With respect to this clonotype: Mismatch with germline at one junction end may stem from a read error. CDR3 bases: TGTGCCATCAGTTTAGGGATTGGCTACACCTTC. Its protein product is CAISLGIGYTF. This rearrangement joins TRBV12-3 or TRBV12-4 to TRBJ1-2; D uncertain. CDR3 length equals 11 residues.

The chain carries TRBV18 and TRBJ2-7; the D is unclear. The better agreement between TRBJ2-5 and the DNA end casts doubt on the J call. The CDR3 is made up of 15 amino acids. Germline loops: CDR1 KGHSH, CDR2 LQKENI. CDR3 amino acids: CASSRARAVQETQYF. The CDR3 DNA is TGTGCCAGCTCACGCGCAAGGGCAGTCCAGGAGACCCAGTACTTC.

This clonotype was picked up many times. V gene TRBV5-1 combines with J gene TRBJ1-5; no definite D call. This CDR3 has 14 amino acids. Germline CDR1 and CDR2: SGHRS and YFSETQ. V lost 0 bases, J lost 6 bases, and 10 bases lay in between. DNA for the CDR3: TGCGCCAGCAGCTTGGACGGGATTTTTCAGCCCCAGCATTTT. Translated: CASSLDGIFQPQHF.